In this sample, the clone carrying this TCR beta chain turned up many times. The antigen is not known. The sample originates from a study of T cells in Graves' hyperthyroidism and ophthalmopathy. Whole-study findings and limits: Blood also carried most thyroid clonotypes expanded above 0.001. Onset of ophthalmopathy came a median roughly 6.4 months after the model predicted it.

The patients, who ranged from 18 to 65 in age, presented with newly diagnosed hyperthyroidism lasting under 2 months. The source of the PBMCs was about 10 ml of fresh peripheral blood. V was clipped by 2 bases and J by 7 bases, with 6 bases between them. Germline lookup yields CDR1 SGHTA and CDR2 FQGTGA. The CDR3 contains 11 residues. Amplified TCR beta CDR3 regions came from RNA transcripts. The TCR CDR3 was amplified in a first-round RT-PCR using the HTBI primer set. A single record per CDR3 protein comes from TCRdb applying MiXCR to the multiplex PCR reads. This sample has under 350,000 distinct CDR3 sequences, with about 25% found just once.

This clonotype was obtained from a man aged 40-49 years with Graves' hyperthyroidism that later progressed to Graves' ophthalmopathy. Sequences were obtained from blood. The chain couples TRBV7-3 to TRBJ2-7; D is ambiguous. The DNA of the CDR3 is TGTGCCAGCAGCTTAGGCAGGGAGCAGTACTTC. Translated, it gives CASSLGREQYF.